This T cell receptor (beta chain) comes out of a study of blood T cells in healthy people across ages. Sample-barcoded 5' priming and a J-beta primer mix drove a second PCR of about 7 to 11 cycles. TCRdb ran MiXCR on the 5' RACE reads and lists one entry per CDR3 protein. The sample lists roughly 1,100,000 distinct CDR3 sequences, 20% to 25% occurring once. V lost 7 bases, J lost 6 bases, and 19 bases lay in between. CDR1 and CDR2 (germline): SNHLY, FYNNEI. The CDR3 runs 15 residues. This clonotype was counted only a few times. Its antigen is undetermined. Whole-study results and caveats: Not knowing donor CMV status may have confounded expanded clonotype changes.

This sample also appeared in a second study, on T cells of mothers and their children.

The chain combines TRBV2 with TRBJ1-5; tentatively, D is TRBD1 (6 bases). Sequencing input: blood. This sequence originates from a girl aged 2-9 years in good health. The CDR3 nucleotides are TGTGCCAGCACCACAGGGATTTTGAAGGGTCAGCCCCAGCATTTT. Protein product: CASTTGILKGQPQHF.